This TCR beta chain was sequenced during a study of T cells expressing NK-cell markers. Looked up from germline, CDR1 is DFQATT and CDR2 is SNEGSKA (reference sequence). The CDR3 spans 15 residues. As regards this clonotype: The antigen remains unidentified.

Study-wide results and limits: The study left the HCMV specificity of expanded NKG2C+ T cell clones unresolved. Topping the CD3+CD56-NKG2C+ fraction as well were these clonotypes, in a handful of donors.

The TCR beta cDNA came from 5'RACE template switching with UMIs. TCRdb reanalyzed the 5' RACE reads, giving one entry per CDR3 protein sequence and no DNA. The sample's table shows a few hundred thousand distinct CDR3 sequences. The specimen sequenced was blood T cells: a sorted CD56 or NKG2C T cell subset, CD4+ or CD8+ T cells, or bulk PBMC T cells (not recorded which). The sequence was obtained from a man aged 18 to 35 in good health. The chain couples TRBV20-1 to TRBJ2-2; TCRdb names TRBD1, which stays unverified in the absence of DNA. The CDR3 loop reads CSARGGDKNTGELFF.